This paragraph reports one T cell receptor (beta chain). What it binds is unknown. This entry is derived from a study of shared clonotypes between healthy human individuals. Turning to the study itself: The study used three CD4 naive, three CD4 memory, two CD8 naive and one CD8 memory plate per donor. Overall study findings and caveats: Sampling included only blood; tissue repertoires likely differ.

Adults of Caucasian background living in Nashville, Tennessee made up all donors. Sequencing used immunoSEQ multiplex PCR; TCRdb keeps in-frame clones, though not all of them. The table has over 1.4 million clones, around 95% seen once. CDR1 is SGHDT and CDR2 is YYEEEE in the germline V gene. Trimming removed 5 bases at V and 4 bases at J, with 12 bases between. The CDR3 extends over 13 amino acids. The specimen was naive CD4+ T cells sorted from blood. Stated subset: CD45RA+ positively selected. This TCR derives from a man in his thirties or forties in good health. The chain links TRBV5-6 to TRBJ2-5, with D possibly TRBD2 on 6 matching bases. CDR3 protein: CASRGTGRETQYF. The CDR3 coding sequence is TGTGCCAGCAGGGGGACCGGGAGAGAGACCCAGTACTTC.